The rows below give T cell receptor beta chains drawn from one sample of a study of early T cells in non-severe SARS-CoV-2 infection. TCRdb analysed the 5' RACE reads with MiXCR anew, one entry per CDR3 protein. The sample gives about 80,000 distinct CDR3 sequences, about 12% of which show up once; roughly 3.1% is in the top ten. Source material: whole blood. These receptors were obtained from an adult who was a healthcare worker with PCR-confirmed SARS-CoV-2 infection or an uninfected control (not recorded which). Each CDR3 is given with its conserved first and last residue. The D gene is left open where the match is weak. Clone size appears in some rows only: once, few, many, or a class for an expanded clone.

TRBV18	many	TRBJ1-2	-	CASSPAHGNYGYTF	TGTGCCAGCTCACCTGCTCACGGAAACTATGGCTACACCTTC
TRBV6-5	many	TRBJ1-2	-	CASSYEYAYGYTF	TGTGCCAGCAGTTACGAATACGCATATGGCTACACCTTC
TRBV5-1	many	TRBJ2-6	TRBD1	CASSMTGAGSGANVLTF	TGCGCCAGCAGCATGACAGGGGCCGGCTCTGGGGCCAACGTCCTGACTTTC
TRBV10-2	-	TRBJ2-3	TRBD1	CASSDKGAVIDTQYF	TGCGCCAGCAGTGACAAGGGGGCGGTAATAGATACGCAGTATTTT
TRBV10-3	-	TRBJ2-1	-	CAISELGGDEQFF	TGTGCCATCAGTGAGTTAGGGGGGGATGAGCAGTTCTTC
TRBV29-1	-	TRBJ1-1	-	CSVGIRQNTEAFF	TGCAGCGTTGGTATCCGCCAGAACACTGAAGCTTTCTTT
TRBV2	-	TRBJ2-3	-	CASSVKRTDTQYF	TGTGCCAGCAGTGTGAAAAGAACAGATACGCAGTATTTT
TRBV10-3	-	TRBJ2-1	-	CAISEPNGYEQFF	TGTGCCATCAGTGAACCTAACGGGTATGAGCAGTTCTTC
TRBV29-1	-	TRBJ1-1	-	CSVEQGMNTEAFF	TGCAGCGTCGAACAGGGCATGAACACTGAAGCTTTCTTT
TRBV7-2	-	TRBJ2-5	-	CASSFTPSKAQYF	TGTGCCAGCAGCTTTACCCCGAGTAAGGCCCAGTACTTC
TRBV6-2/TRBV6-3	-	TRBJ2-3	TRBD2	CASSYSGRPSTGTQYF	TGTGCCAGCAGTTACTCCGGGAGGCCCTCCACGGGTACGCAGTATTTT
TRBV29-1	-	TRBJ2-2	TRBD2	CSTGTSGRTGELFF	TGCAGCACAGGGACTAGCGGGAGAACCGGGGAGCTGTTTTTT
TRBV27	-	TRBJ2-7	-	CASRDSRGRAYEQYF	TGTGCCAGCAGAGACTCCCGGGGACGGGCCTACGAGCAGTACTTC
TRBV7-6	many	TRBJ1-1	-	CASSLGGPEAFF	TGTGCCAGCAGCTTAGGGGGCCCTGAAGCTTTCTTT
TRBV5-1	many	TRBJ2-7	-	CASSLTGAYEQYF	TGCGCCAGCAGCTTGACGGGGGCCTACGAGCAGTACTTC
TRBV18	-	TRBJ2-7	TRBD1	CASSPGTGEAYEQYF	TGTGCCAGCTCACCGGGGACAGGGGAGGCCTACGAGCAGTACTTC
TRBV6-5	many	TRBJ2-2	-	CASSYSGTGPNTGELFF	TGTGCCAGCAGTTACTCCGGGACTGGACCGAACACCGGGGAGCTGTTTTTT
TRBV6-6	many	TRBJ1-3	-	CASSYGRASSGNTIYF	TGTGCCAGCAGTTACGGTCGAGCGAGCTCTGGAAACACCATATATTTT
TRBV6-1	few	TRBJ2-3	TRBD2	CASRDSAGAWDTQYF	TGTGCCAGCAGAGACTCAGCGGGAGCGTGGGATACGCAGTATTTT
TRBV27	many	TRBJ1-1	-	CASSFFDRGTEAFF	TGTGCCAGCAGTTTCTTCGACAGAGGGACTGAAGCTTTCTTT
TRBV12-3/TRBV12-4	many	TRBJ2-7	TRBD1	CASRTTGQGGEQYF	TGTGCCAGCAGAACTACGGGACAGGGGGGCGAGCAGTACTTC
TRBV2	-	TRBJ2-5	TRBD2	CASSDVREGLGTQYF	TGTGCCAGCAGTGACGTGCGGGAGGGCCTTGGGACCCAGTACTTC